This T cell receptor beta chain was recorded in a study of blood T cell repertoires in COVID-19. Study details: The United States, Italy and Spain provided the acute and convalescent COVID-19 samples. PBMCs, B-cell-depleted T cells, or T cells were the source of the cDNA or gDNA that made up the material.

Trimming left V 4 bases short and J 1 base short, with 14 bases between. From germline, CDR1 is SGHDT and CDR2 YYEEEE. The CDR3 is 15 residues long. Authors' methods: Nucleated cell number was recorded as an estimate derived from reference gene primer amplification. Sequencing was performed with immunoSEQ multiplex PCR; in TCRdb, only in-frame clones are kept and a portion is missing. The V and J calls and clone size are taken from that table; D and trimming were inferred from the DNA. The sample holds approximately 88,000 clones, around 76% seen once. The chain is built from TRBV5-6 and TRBJ1-1; no reliable D call. What was sequenced was peripheral blood. This clonotype originated in a woman aged 80 or older with active or convalescent COVID-19. DNA of the CDR3: TGTGCCAGCAGCCCTCAAACCGGGGAGAACACTGAAGCTTTCTTT. Translated: CASSPQTGENTEAFF.